This TCR beta chain was documented in a study of cytomegalovirus exposure and HLA in healthy donors. Study observations and caveats: Most of the TCR beta V segments (in an earlier analysis) were productive either about 90% or about 30% of the time. After further analysis at a later stage, 17,000 or so TCR beta sequences were associated with HLA alleles at 0.05 false discovery rate.

Trimming cost V 2 bases and J 7 bases, with 12 bases left between them. Germline CDR1 and CDR2: SGHAT and FQNNGV. CDR3 length: 15 residues. Donors counted as nominally healthy when sampled, yet unrecorded immune exposures were likely. Amplification used 60 Vbeta primers and 13 Jbeta primers. TCRdb keeps only in-frame clones here, not all; method: immunoSEQ multiplex PCR. The sample lists about 59,000 clones; 65% to 80% were seen once. Details on this clone: The antigen is unknown.

The chain combines TRBV11-2 with TRBJ1-6, with D tentatively TRBD1 (5 bases). The receptor's source is a man aged 30 to 45 in good health and CMV-seropositive. The sequenced sample was PBMCs. CDR3 DNA: TGTGCCAGCAGCTTACGGCCCCAGGGAAATTCACCCCTCCACTTT. Protein sequence: CASSLRPQGNSPLHF. The complete variable domain, with remaining parts taken from reference TRBV11-2 and TRBJ1-6, reads EAGVAQSPRYKIIEKRQSVAFWCNPISGHATLYWYQQILGQGPKLLIQFQNNGVVDDSQLPKDRFSAERLKGVDSTLKIQPAKLEDSAVYLCASSLRPQGNSPLHFGNGTRLTVT.